These T cell receptor beta chains were read from a single sample in a study of shared clonotypes between healthy human individuals. Measured with immunoSEQ multiplex PCR; TCRdb has only the in-frame clones, and not every one. This table holds some 600,000 clones, approximately 96% found once. Material: naive CD8+ T cells sorted from blood. These receptors were obtained from a woman aged 25 to 39 in good health. CDR3s include the opening cysteine and the closing phenylalanine or tryptophan. D genes are given only for firm matches. Not every row has a clone size; where given, it reads once, few, many or a size class.

j_call v_call d_call cdr3_length clone_size cdr3_nt cdr3_aa
TRBJ2-7 TRBV29-1 . 10 . TGCAGCGTTGAAAAGGTCGAGCAGTACTTC CSVEKVEQYF
TRBJ2-7 TRBV10-3 TRBD2 18 . TGTGCCATCAGTGAGGGGGGACTAGCGGCTTCACGGGTGTACGAGCAGTACTTC CAISEGGLAASRVYEQYF
TRBJ2-7 TRBV5-1 . 14 . TGCGCCAGCAGCTTGGTAGGGGGCTCCTACGAGCAGTACTTC CASSLVGGSYEQYF
TRBJ2-2 TRBV28 TRBD1 16 . TGTGCCAGCAGGACTCCGGGACAGGGGGCGAGCGGGGAGCTGTTTTTT CASRTPGQGASGELFF
TRBJ2-7 TRBV19 TRBD1 14 . TGTGCCAGTAGTATATGGACAGGAAGTAGAGAGCAGTACTTC CASSIWTGSREQYF
TRBJ1-5 TRBV13 . 14 . TGTGCCAGCAGCTTAGCCGGAGCCAATCAGCCCCAGCATTTT CASSLAGANQPQHF
TRBJ1-2 TRBV5-1 . 15 . TGCGCCAGCCAATCCGCGGCAGGTCGGGGCTATGGCTACACCTTC CASQSAAGRGYGYTF
TRBJ1-5 TRBV6-6 . 15 . TGTGCCAGCAGTTACATGGGAGGGAACAATCAGCCCCAGCATTTT CASSYMGGNNQPQHF
TRBJ2-7 TRBV7-9 TRBD2 16 . TGTGCCAGCAGCCAGGGACTAGCGGGACTCCAATCCGAGCAGTACTTC CASSQGLAGLQSEQYF
TRBJ2-2 TRBV10-2 TRBD2 13 once TGCGCCAGCGGACTAGCAGGCACCGGGGAGCTGTTTTTT CASGLAGTGELFF
TRBJ2-5 TRBV13 TRBD1 16 . TGTGCCAGCAGCTTATCCGGGACAGGGCGGCAAGAGACCCAGTACTTC CASSLSGTGRQETQYF
TRBJ1-2 TRBV27 . 14 . TGTGCCAGCAGTCTAGACGGGACGCTTAATGGCTACACCTTC CASSLDGTLNGYTF
TRBJ2-2 TRBV7-9 . 13 few TGTGCCAGCAGCCCACAACTGAGGCGGGAGCTGTTTTTT CASSPQLRRELFF
TRBJ2-7 TRBV7-2 . 14 . TGTGCCAGCAGCTCCCTAGACCTCGCCTACGAGCAGTACTTC CASSSLDLAYEQYF
TRBJ2-2 TRBV2 . 14 . TGTGCCACCAGTGGAGTTACGAACACCGGGGAGCTGTTTTTT CATSGVTNTGELFF
TRBJ1-3 TRBV7-6 . 15 . TGTGCCAGCAGCTTAGGATTTAGGGTTACTGACACCATATATTTT CASSLGFRVTDTIYF
TRBJ2-2 TRBV13 TRBD2 16 . TGTGCCAGCAGCTTGGGACTAGCGGGAGGGCCCGGGGAGCTGTTTTTT CASSLGLAGGPGELFF
TRBJ2-1 TRBV14 . 15 . TGTGCCAGCAGCCAAGATGGAGCTTACTACAATGAGCAGTTCTTC CASSQDGAYYNEQFF
TRBJ2-3 TRBV27 . 16 . TGTGCCAGCAGTACCCGTTGGGGTCGTTCCACAGATACGCAGTATTTT CASSTRWGRSTDTQYF
TRBJ2-7 TRBV18 . 15 . TGTGCCAGCTCACCATGGAGAGGGACGGCCTACGAGCAGTACTTC CASSPWRGTAYEQYF
TRBJ1-4 TRBV15 . 15 . TGTGCCACCAGCAGAGATGGCCTGGTTGGGGAAAAACTGTTTTTT CATSRDGLVGEKLFF
TRBJ1-2 TRBV11-2 . 13 . TGTGCCAGCAGCTTTGACAGCTCCTATGGCTACACCTTC CASSFDSSYGYTF
TRBJ1-5 TRBV9 . 15 once TGTGCCAGCAGCGTCGGGACGGGAAACAATCAGCCCCAGCATTTT CASSVGTGNNQPQHF
TRBJ1-5 TRBV6-5 . 13 . TGTGCCAGCAGTTACGGGACGAATCAGCCCCAGCATTTT CASSYGTNQPQHF
TRBJ2-6 TRBV15 . 17 once TGTGCCACCAGCAGGGAGGGGGGGACGGCTGGGGCCAACGTCCTGACTTTC CATSREGGTAGANVLTF
TRBJ1-1 TRBV5-5 . 13 . TGTGCCAGCACCCTGATGATGAACACTGAAGCTTTCTTT CASTLMMNTEAFF
TRBJ2-1 TRBV2 . 10 . TGTGCCAGCACTGGGTCGGAGCAGTTCTTC CASTGSEQFF
TRBJ1-1 TRBV14 . 15 . TGTGCCAGCAGCCAAAGAGGGATAGGGAACACTGAAGCTTTCTTT CASSQRGIGNTEAFF
TRBJ2-7 TRBV6-5 TRBD1 15 . TGTGCCAGCAGTTACGGCGGACAGGGATACTACGAGCAGTACTTC CASSYGGQGYYEQYF